This T cell receptor beta chain came from a study of beta chain features in type 1 diabetes. One heparinised draw of blood, averaging approximately 110 mL, came from each donor. Sorted populations all exceeded 98% purity. This clone has just a few counts. The antigen is not known. Study-level results: TCRB CDR3s were moderately but significantly shorter in Type 1 diabetes patients in all four CD4+ subsets. Among patients, naive, central memory and Treg TCRB repertoires appeared more similar than among healthy donors.

All of the isolated RNA was reverse transcribed, so expressed TCRB transcripts were sequenced. The assay was immunoSEQ multiplex PCR, and TCRdb's table has in-frame clones only and misses some. This table has about 620,000 clones, about a sixth appearing once. This clonotype was sampled from a man between 18 and 29 years old in good health. Input material: naive CD4+ T cells from blood.

CDR3 region: CASRRDRGNRQFF. CDR3 nucleotides: TGTGCCAGCAGGAGGGACAGGGGGAATCGGCAGTTCTTC. This chain links TRBV5-6 with TRBJ2-1, with 11 bases aligning to TRBD1. Germline CDR1 is SGHDT and CDR2 is YYEEEE. This CDR3 region has 13 residues. J gave up 12 bases and V 5 bases, and 7 bases lay outside the gene matches.